A selection of T cell receptor beta chains follows, all from one sample in a study of PD-1 blockade in classical Hodgkin lymphoma. The repertoire was sequenced with immunoSEQ multiplex PCR; TCRdb's copy has only in-frame clones and lacks some. The data show 50,000 to 65,000 clones, approximately 90% seen once. Sequences were derived from peripheral blood mononuclear cells (PBMCs), sampled before the second cycle of nivolumab. These receptors were taken from a human donor with classical Hodgkin lymphoma. Both conserved end residues are part of each CDR3. The D gene is left open where the match is weak. Size is stated for part of the rows, as once, few or many counts, or as a class when the clone is expanded.

clone size,J gene,V gene,D gene,CDR3 DNA,CDR3 protein
-,TRBJ1-6,TRBV5-1,-,TGCGCCAGCAGCTTGATTGCTGAGAATTCACCCCTCCACTTT,CASSLIAENSPLHF
-,TRBJ2-3,TRBV6-5,TRBD2,TGTGCCAGCAGTTCGGGGGGGAGCTTCACAGATACGCAGTATTTT,CASSSGGSFTDTQYF
-,TRBJ1-5,TRBV27,-,TGTGCCAGCAGTTTCCTGGGACAGCCCCAGCATTTT,CASSFLGQPQHF
-,TRBJ1-1,TRBV19,TRBD1,TGTGCCAGTACCACGGGGTGGACAGGGGGCATAAACACTGAAGCTTTCTTT,CASTTGWTGGINTEAFF
-,TRBJ1-4,TRBV9,TRBD1,TGTGCCAGCAGCGGACCGGGACAGGGAGATGAAAAACTGTTTTTT,CASSGPGQGDEKLFF
-,TRBJ1-2,TRBV6-6,-,TGTGCCAGCATTTCCTGGCGTACCAACACTAACTATGGCTACACCTTC,CASISWRTNTNYGYTF
-,TRBJ2-7,TRBV7-9,-,TGTGCCAGCAGCTTAGTTGCCGGGAACGAGCAGTACTTC,CASSLVAGNEQYF
-,TRBJ2-3,TRBV5-1,-,TGCGCCAGCAGCTTATATCGGGACATTCCGTCAGATACGCAGTATTTT,CASSLYRDIPSDTQYF
-,TRBJ2-5,TRBV5-1,-,TGCGCCAGCAACGGACTAAACCAAGAGACCCAGTACTTC,CASNGLNQETQYF
-,TRBJ1-1,TRBV5-1,-,TGCGCCAGCAGCTTAAACAGTTTGAACACTGAAGCTTTCTTT,CASSLNSLNTEAFF
-,TRBJ2-7,TRBV11-3,TRBD1,TGTGCCAGCAGCCTGGTTGGCAGGGGGCTTTGTCGGCAGTACTTC,CASSLVGRGLCRQYF
-,TRBJ1-2,TRBV5-6,TRBD1,TGTGCCAGCAGCTCGCCGGGACAGGGCGGCTACACCTTC,CASSSPGQGGYTF
once,TRBJ2-7,TRBV7-9,-,TGTGCCAGCAGCCCAGCGGGACAGAATTCCTACGAGCAGTACTTC,CASSPAGQNSYEQYF
-,TRBJ1-6,TRBV7-9,-,TGTGCCAGCAGCTTAGTGGGCTTGGGACATCTTGGGGATTCACCCCTCCACTTT,CASSLVGLGHLGDSPLHF
-,TRBJ1-1,TRBV27,-,TGTGCCAGCGGGGGGGAGAACACTGAAGCTTTCTTT,CASGGENTEAFF
-,TRBJ2-7,TRBV5-1,-,TGCGCCAGCAGCTTGGGCTTGGACCCCTACGAGCAGTACTTC,CASSLGLDPYEQYF
once,TRBJ1-5,TRBV2,TRBD1,TGTGCCAGCACCCAAGGACAGGGGCTGGTTGGACAGCCCCAGCATTTT,CASTQGQGLVGQPQHF
-,TRBJ2-6,TRBV29-1,-,TGCAGCGTTGACGGTGGCTCTGGGGCCAACGTCCTGACTTTC,CSVDGGSGANVLTF
-,TRBJ2-3,TRBV5-1,-,TGCGCCAGCAGCTTGGAGGTGCAGTCAGATACGCAGTATTTT,CASSLEVQSDTQYF
-,TRBJ2-1,TRBV6-5,-,TGTGCCAGCAGTTACTCGAGGATAGGGGCGAATGAGCAGTTCTTC,CASSYSRIGANEQFF
-,TRBJ1-1,TRBV6-5,TRBD1,TGTGCCAGCAGACCCCGGGACAGGGTACCTGAAGCTTTCTTT,CASRPRDRVPEAFF
-,TRBJ2-2,TRBV11-2,-,TGTGCCAGCAGCTTAGTTCCCGGGGCACTAACCGGGGAGCTGTTTTTT,CASSLVPGALTGELFF
-,TRBJ2-1,TRBV18,-,TGTGCCAGCTCACCAGGAGGGGGCCCCTACAATGAGCAGTTCTTC,CASSPGGGPYNEQFF
-,TRBJ2-2,TRBV5-1,-,TGCGCCAGCAGCACGACAGGGAACACCGGGGAGCTGTTTTTT,CASSTTGNTGELFF
once,TRBJ2-2,TRBV5-1,TRBD2,TGCGCCAGCAGCCCCTCGGGACTAGCGGCGAGATTGAACACCGGGGAGCTGTTTTTT,CASSPSGLAARLNTGELFF
-,TRBJ1-1,TRBV30,TRBD1,TGTGCCTGGGCTCGAACAGGGGGCGAAGCTTTCTTT,CAWARTGGEAFF
-,TRBJ2-1,TRBV6-5,TRBD2,TGTGCCAGCAGACTTAATCCGGGACTAGGGAATGAGCAGTTCTTC,CASRLNPGLGNEQFF
once,TRBJ1-3,TRBV6-5,-,TGTGCCAGCAGTTACGGGGGATCCCCCGGAAACACCATATATTTT,CASSYGGSPGNTIYF
-,TRBJ2-1,TRBV11-1,TRBD2,TGTGCCAGCAGCTCTCCGGGACTAGCGGGGGGGCCCCCCAGGGAGCAGTTCTTC,CASSSPGLAGGPPREQFF
-,TRBJ2-7,TRBV15,-,TGTGCCACCAGCCCCGGACACTCCTACGAGCAGTACTTC,CATSPGHSYEQYF
-,TRBJ1-1,TRBV29-1,-,TGCAGCGTATTGCGTTGGGGGGGGAACACTGAAGCTTTCTTT,CSVLRWGGNTEAFF
-,TRBJ1-2,TRBV6-6,TRBD1,TGTGCCAGCAGTTACCAGCGACAGGGGTATGGCTACACCTTC,CASSYQRQGYGYTF
-,TRBJ2-1,TRBV5-1,-,TGCGCCAGCAGACCCGTTTTGTCTGATCCTGAGCAGTTCTTC,CASRPVLSDPEQFF
-,TRBJ1-2,TRBV5-6,-,TGTGCCAGCAGCCTAAGAGGGTATCCGAGATTAGCTAACTATGGCTACACCTTC,CASSLRGYPRLANYGYTF
once,TRBJ1-2,TRBV7-9,-,TGTGCCAGCAGCTTCCCACCTATTAACTATGGCTACACCTTC,CASSFPPINYGYTF
-,TRBJ1-5,TRBV5-1,-,TGCGCCAGCAGCCTCGACCGAAGTAGCAATCAGCCCCAGCATTTT,CASSLDRSSNQPQHF
-,TRBJ1-2,TRBV7-9,-,TGTGCCAGCAGCCCACAGGGTGCCTATGGCTACACCTTC,CASSPQGAYGYTF
-,TRBJ2-5,TRBV7-9,TRBD1,TGTGCCAGCAGCTCACCGGACAGGGGAGGGGAGACCCAGTACTTC,CASSSPDRGGETQYF
once,TRBJ1-5,TRBV5-1,TRBD1,TGCGCCAGCAGCACCACAGGGGGCGCGGAACAGCCCCAGCATTTT,CASSTTGGAEQPQHF
-,TRBJ2-3,TRBV27,TRBD2,TGTGCCAGCGGATTGTTCGAGCGGGGCAAAACGCAGTATTTT,CASGLFERGKTQYF